The 16 T cell receptor beta chains below were found in one sample sequenced in a study of PD-L1 blockade in urothelial cancer. Assay: immunoSEQ multiplex PCR; the TCRdb copy retains only in-frame clones and omits some. The data show approximately 79,000 clones, approximately 90% seen once. Time point given: peripheral blood 6 weeks after treatment start. The input for sequencing was PBMCs, taken around atezolizumab (anti-PD-L1) treatment. The receptors stem from a woman of 80 years or more with urothelial cancer.

A single count supports this clone. The V gene is TRBV6-5, the J gene TRBJ1-5; D is undetermined. Germline CDR1 is MNHEY and CDR2 is SVGAGI. The CDR3 extends over 15 amino acids. Trimming took off 5 bases at V and 5 bases at J, with 16 bases between the two ends. The CDR3 sequence: CASSPTVWEDQPQHF. Written as DNA, the CDR3 is TGTGCCAGCAGTCCGACGGTCTGGGAGGATCAGCCCCAGCATTTT.

The chain links TRBV6-5 to TRBJ2-5; D may be TRBD1 (5 bases). Germline V gene data show CDR1 as MNHEY and CDR2 as SVGAGI. CDR3 length: 13 amino acids. V was cut by 6 bases and J by 1 base, with 9 bases left in between. CDR3 nucleotide sequence: TGTGCCAGCAGCTCCGACAGCCAAGAGACCCAGTACTTC. Residues: CASSSDSQETQYF.

The rearrangement uses TRBV27 and TRBJ1-5; TRBD1 matches at 8 bases. The germline V gene has CDR1 MNHEY and CDR2 SMNVEV (reference sequence). Trimming cost V 6 bases and J 2 bases; bases outside gene matches: 6. The CDR3 is made up of 15 amino acids. As DNA, the CDR3 is TGTGCCAGCAGACAGGACAGGGTTGGCAATCAGCCCCAGCATTTT. Its translation: CASRQDRVGNQPQHF.

This rearrangement joins TRBV5-1 to TRBJ2-1, with 8 bases aligning to TRBD2. J gave up 7 bases and V 5 bases, and 11 bases lay outside the gene matches. The CDR3 covers 15 residues. Germline lookup yields CDR1 SGHRS and CDR2 YFSETQ. The CDR3, as DNA: TGCGCCAGCAGGTGGGCGGGAGGCCAGGGGAATGAGCAGTTCTTC. Encoded protein: CASRWAGGQGNEQFF.

The chain employs TRBV6-1 and TRBJ1-5; TRBD1 matches 7 bases. V shed 4 bases and J 4 bases; nucleotides not matched to a gene: 4. The germline CDR1 and CDR2 sequences are MNHNS and SASEGT. The CDR3 has 14 amino acids. The CDR3 DNA is TGTGCCAGCAGTGTCCCCAGGGGGAATCAGCCCCAGCATTTT. Its protein product is CASSVPRGNQPQHF.

The rearrangement uses TRBV30 and TRBJ1-1, with D possibly TRBD1 on 5 matching bases. Germline values: CDR1 GTSNPN, CDR2 SVGIG (reference sequence). Between the trimmed V and J ends, which lost 4 bases and 5 bases, there was a span of 17 bases. The CDR3 has 14 amino acids. The CDR3 loop is CAWTPLGEVTEAFF. The CDR3 DNA follows: TGTGCCTGGACCCCTTTAGGGGAGGTTACTGAAGCTTTCTTT.

The chain joins TRBV29-1 to TRBJ2-1; 11 bases line up with TRBD2. CDR1 is SQVTM, CDR2 ANQGSEA, per germline. The CDR3 is made up of 15 amino acids. Trimming removed 6 bases from V and 3 bases from J; junction bases left unmatched: 7. The CDR3 bases are TGCAGCGTAGTACCTGGGACTAGCGGCTACAATGAGCAGTTCTTC. It translates to CSVVPGTSGYNEQFF.

V gene TRBV5-4 combines with J gene TRBJ2-7; TRBD2 agrees at 8 bases. CDR3 length: 17 residues. Unmatched junction bases numbered 14, after V lost 4 bases and J lost 2 bases. Germline V gives CDR1 SGHNT, CDR2 YYREEE (reference sequence). DNA for the CDR3: TGTGCCAGCAGCCCAAGTGGGCCCGGCGGGAGGACCTACGAGCAGTACTTC. It codes for CASSPSGPGGRTYEQYF.

This chain links TRBV7-6 with TRBJ1-5; D remains ambiguous. Trimming took off 2 bases at V and 2 bases at J, with 16 bases between the two ends. The CDR3 is 17 residues long. In germline, CDR1 is SGHVS, CDR2 FNYEAQ. CDR3 in DNA: TGTGCCAGCAGCTTATTCCCCGCGGCCTCGGGCAATCAGCCCCAGCATTTT. It translates to CASSLFPAASGNQPQHF.

The rearrangement uses TRBV6-5 and TRBJ2-5; 7 bases fit TRBD1. CDR1 is MNHEY and CDR2 is SVGAGI in the germline V gene. The CDR3 loop spans 16 amino acids. V trimming: 0 bases; J trimming: 4 bases; junction bases outside the gene matches: 8. The CDR3 here is CASSYSRMNRGETQYF. For the CDR3, the DNA is TGTGCCAGCAGTTACTCGAGGATGAACAGGGGAGAGACCCAGTACTTC.

J is TRBJ1-4 and V is TRBV30; D is unclear. The V gene's germline CDR1 is GTSNPN and CDR2 SVGIG (reference sequence). V lost 4 bases and J lost 7, with 13 bases in between. The length of the CDR3 is 13 residues. The CDR3 is CAWMSIGVEKLFF. The CDR3 bases are TGTGCCTGGATGAGCATAGGAGTTGAAAAACTGTTTTTT.

V and J are TRBV6-1 and TRBJ1-3; a weak D match, TRBD1 (6 bases). The CDR3 has 17 residues. Germline V gene lookup returns CDR1 MNHNS and CDR2 SASEGT. V lost 4 bases and J 0 bases, leaving 16 bases between the germline ends. The CDR3 coding sequence is TGTGCCAGCAGTGCACTTGGGGGGGCCAGCTCTGGAAACACCATATATTTT. Amino acid sequence: CASSALGGASSGNTIYF.

The CDR3 is CASNRGYQPQHF. For the CDR3, the DNA is TGTGCCAGCAACCGGGGTTATCAGCCCCAGCATTTT. The chain links TRBV5-8 to TRBJ1-5; no definite D call. This CDR3 has 12 residues. CDR1 and CDR2 (germline): SGHTS, YDEGEE. Trimming took 6 bases from V and 5 from J, leaving 9 bases between them.

The rearrangement joins TRBV10-3 to TRBJ2-3; 11 bases are a match to TRBD2. Trimming removed 3 bases from V and 6 bases from J; junction bases left unmatched: 5. Germline CDR1 is ENHRY and CDR2 is SYGVKD. The CDR3 covers 15 residues. The CDR3 coding sequence is TGTGCCATCAGTGAACTAGCGGGAGCGGAGGATACGCAGTATTTT. Its protein is CAISELAGAEDTQYF.

The CDR3 loop is CASSPPGGLYYEQYF. The CDR3 coding sequence is TGCGCCAGCAGCCCCCCAGGGGGTCTCTACTACGAGCAGTACTTC. The V and J genes are TRBV5-1 and TRBJ2-7, with 7 bases lining up with TRBD1. The germline gives CDR1 SGHRS, CDR2 YFSETQ. V lost 4 bases and J lost 3; bases outside the gene matches: 10. The CDR3 runs to 15 residues.

This clone has only one observation. This sequence joins TRBV7-9 and TRBJ2-7; 13 bases are a match to TRBD2. J gave up 6 bases and V 5 bases, and 10 bases lay outside the gene matches. This CDR3 comprises 16 residues. Germline V gene lookup returns CDR1 SEHNR and CDR2 FQNEAQ (reference sequence). The CDR3 region has the DNA TGTGCCAGCAGCCCGGCTTCACTAGCGGGAGGGGGCGAGCAGTACTTC. Amino acids: CASSPASLAGGGEQYF.